The 3 T cell receptor beta chains reported below all come from one sample, sequenced in a study of human CD8 memory T cell subsets. TCR beta was sequenced from UMI-tagged 5' RACE libraries. No DNA is given; TCRdb re-called the 5' RACE reads and lists each CDR3 protein once. This repertoire includes about 7,300 distinct CDR3 sequences. Classification as TPEX applied to CCR7+ PD-1+ TIGIT+ early memory CD8+ T cells bearing exhausted-like traits. Sequenced sample: CD8+ T cells from PBMCs. The receptors were sampled from a human donor in good health.

This sequence joins TRBV30 and TRBJ1-3. CDR1 is GTSNPN, CDR2 SVGIG, per germline (reference sequence). CDR3 length: 16 amino acids. CDR3: CAWSVPSTLTRNTIYF.

The chain recombines TRBV27 with TRBJ2-1. Germline-derived CDR1 and CDR2 are MNHEY and SMNVEV (reference sequence). This CDR3 has 11 amino acids. The CDR3 loop is CASSESNEQFF.

This sequence joins TRBV7-8 and TRBJ1-2. Germline V gene lookup returns CDR1 SGHVS and CDR2 FQNEAQ. CDR3 length equals 12 residues. CDR3 loop: CASSLAVDGYTF.